This is a list of T cell receptor beta chains from one sample in a study of blood T cell repertoires in COVID-19. Sequencing was performed with immunoSEQ multiplex PCR; in TCRdb, only in-frame clones are kept and a portion is missing. The table shows around 130,000 clones, with about 88% occurring only once. Sample: peripheral blood. Source of these receptors: a man aged 55 to 70 with COVID-19, enrolled during active disease. Each CDR3 is given with its conserved first and last residue. A D gene is named only where the DNA matches it firmly. Not all rows give a size; the values are once, few, many and, for expanded clones, a class.

d_gene: .; j_gene: TRBJ1-6; abundance: .; v_gene: TRBV19; CDR3aa: CASSITENSPLHF; CDR3nt: TGTGCCAGTAGTATTACAGAGAATTCACCCCTCCACTTT
d_gene: TRBD1; j_gene: TRBJ2-7; abundance: .; v_gene: TRBV19; CDR3aa: CASSPTGYPYEQYF; CDR3nt: TGTGCCAGTAGCCCGACAGGGTATCCCTACGAGCAGTACTTC
d_gene: .; j_gene: TRBJ1-6; abundance: .; v_gene: TRBV7-9; CDR3aa: CASSSAGQYSPLHF; CDR3nt: TGTGCCAGCAGCTCAGCCGGACAGTATTCACCCCTCCACTTT
d_gene: TRBD1; j_gene: TRBJ2-5; abundance: .; v_gene: TRBV11-2; CDR3aa: CASSIGQGETQYF; CDR3nt: TGTGCCAGCAGCATAGGACAGGGAGAGACCCAGTACTTC
d_gene: TRBD1; j_gene: TRBJ1-6; abundance: .; v_gene: TRBV19; CDR3aa: CASTRGQGSPLHF; CDR3nt: TGTGCCAGTACCCGGGGACAGGGATCACCCCTCCACTTT
d_gene: .; j_gene: TRBJ2-1; abundance: once; v_gene: TRBV5-6; CDR3aa: CASSLFGQINEQFF; CDR3nt: TGTGCCAGCAGCTTGTTTGGACAGATTAATGAGCAGTTCTTC
d_gene: TRBD1; j_gene: TRBJ1-1; abundance: .; v_gene: TRBV18; CDR3aa: CASSPKRTTRGQGSVMNTEAFF; CDR3nt: TGTGCCAGCTCACCAAAGAGGACGACGAGAGGACAGGGGTCGGTCATGAACACTGAAGCTTTCTTT
d_gene: TRBD1; j_gene: TRBJ2-7; abundance: .; v_gene: TRBV11-3; CDR3aa: CASSLAPQGAYEQYF; CDR3nt: TGTGCCAGCAGCTTAGCCCCACAGGGGGCCTACGAGCAGTACTTC
d_gene: TRBD1; j_gene: TRBJ2-3; abundance: once; v_gene: TRBV6-4; CDR3aa: CASSERQGETTDTQYF; CDR3nt: TGTGCCAGCAGTGAACGTCAGGGGGAGACCACAGATACGCAGTATTTT
d_gene: .; j_gene: TRBJ2-1; abundance: .; v_gene: TRBV7-6; CDR3aa: CASSPTDRTYNEQFF; CDR3nt: TGTGCCAGCAGCCCTACTGACAGGACCTACAATGAGCAGTTCTTC
d_gene: .; j_gene: TRBJ1-2; abundance: .; v_gene: TRBV18; CDR3aa: CASSLDTHPDGYTF; CDR3nt: TGTGCCAGCTCACTGGACACTCACCCCGATGGCTACACCTTC
d_gene: .; j_gene: TRBJ1-4; abundance: .; v_gene: TRBV30; CDR3aa: CAWSVRGDFEKLFF; CDR3nt: TGTGCCTGGAGTGTACGGGGGGACTTTGAAAAACTGTTTTTT
d_gene: .; j_gene: TRBJ1-1; abundance: once; v_gene: TRBV7-8; CDR3aa: CASSLRLVGAQGGTEAFF; CDR3nt: TGTGCCAGCAGCTTAAGATTGGTAGGGGCCCAGGGAGGAACTGAAGCTTTCTTT
d_gene: .; j_gene: TRBJ2-4; abundance: .; v_gene: TRBV3-1/TRBV3-2; CDR3aa: CASGGEAKNIQYF; CDR3nt: TGTGCCAGCGGGGGCGAAGCCAAAAACATTCAGTACTTC
d_gene: .; j_gene: TRBJ2-7; abundance: .; v_gene: TRBV4-3; CDR3aa: CASSQDTGSSLSYEQYF; CDR3nt: TGCGCCAGCAGCCAAGATACAGGGTCATCCCTTTCCTACGAGCAGTACTTC
d_gene: TRBD2; j_gene: TRBJ2-5; abundance: once; v_gene: TRBV5-1; CDR3aa: CASSRGTRQETQYF; CDR3nt: TGCGCCAGCAGCCGAGGGACTAGGCAAGAGACCCAGTACTTC
d_gene: .; j_gene: TRBJ2-2; abundance: .; v_gene: TRBV2; CDR3aa: CASSLHRGSGELFF; CDR3nt: TGTGCCAGCAGTCTCCATCGGGGTTCCGGGGAGCTGTTTTTT
d_gene: .; j_gene: TRBJ2-5; abundance: .; v_gene: TRBV27; CDR3aa: CASRRDWEETQYF; CDR3nt: TGTGCCAGCAGGCGAGACTGGGAGGAGACCCAGTACTTC
d_gene: TRBD1; j_gene: TRBJ2-2; abundance: .; v_gene: TRBV11-3; CDR3aa: CASSLVRTGGAGELFF; CDR3nt: TGTGCCAGCAGCTTAGTCCGGACAGGGGGTGCCGGGGAGCTGTTTTTT
d_gene: TRBD2; j_gene: TRBJ2-1; abundance: .; v_gene: TRBV12-3/TRBV12-4; CDR3aa: CASSIGRANEQFF; CDR3nt: TGTGCCAGCAGTATAGGGAGGGCCAATGAGCAGTTCTTC
d_gene: TRBD1; j_gene: TRBJ2-7; abundance: .; v_gene: TRBV6-5; CDR3aa: CASSYGTGGSYEQYF; CDR3nt: TGTGCCAGCAGTTACGGGACAGGGGGCTCCTACGAGCAGTACTTC
d_gene: TRBD1; j_gene: TRBJ1-1; abundance: .; v_gene: TRBV19; CDR3aa: CASRGDRQMNTEAFF; CDR3nt: TGTGCCAGTAGAGGGGACAGGCAGATGAACACTGAAGCTTTCTTT
d_gene: TRBD1; j_gene: TRBJ2-1; abundance: .; v_gene: TRBV5-1; CDR3aa: CASSQGQGVGGEQFF; CDR3nt: TGCGCCAGCAGCCAGGGACAGGGGGTGGGTGGTGAGCAGTTCTTC
d_gene: .; j_gene: TRBJ2-2; abundance: .; v_gene: TRBV10-3; CDR3aa: CAISESRGAGTGELFF; CDR3nt: TGTGCCATCAGTGAGTCGCGGGGTGCGGGCACCGGGGAGCTGTTTTTT
d_gene: TRBD2; j_gene: TRBJ2-7; abundance: .; v_gene: TRBV4-3; CDR3aa: CASSPSRTSGSYEQYF; CDR3nt: TGCGCCAGCAGCCCTAGCCGGACTAGCGGCTCCTACGAGCAGTACTTC
d_gene: .; j_gene: TRBJ2-7; abundance: once; v_gene: TRBV10-3; CDR3aa: CAISESGQGSYEQYF; CDR3nt: TGTGCCATCAGTGAATCAGGGCAGGGGTCCTACGAGCAGTACTTC
d_gene: TRBD1; j_gene: TRBJ1-4; abundance: .; v_gene: TRBV12-3/TRBV12-4; CDR3aa: CASSLYRGRFMIF; CDR3nt: TGTGCCAGCAGTTTATACAGGGGCCGGTTCATGATTTTT
d_gene: TRBD1; j_gene: TRBJ2-7; abundance: .; v_gene: TRBV11-2; CDR3aa: CASSKTGTGEYEQYF; CDR3nt: TGTGCCAGCAGCAAAACCGGGACAGGGGAGTACGAGCAGTACTTC
d_gene: TRBD1; j_gene: TRBJ1-2; abundance: .; v_gene: TRBV12-3/TRBV12-4; CDR3aa: CASSLQGQAGGAF; CDR3nt: TGTGCCAGCAGTTTACAGGGACAGGCAGGCGGTGCCTTC
d_gene: TRBD2; j_gene: TRBJ2-6; abundance: .; v_gene: TRBV7-2; CDR3aa: CASSSAQRGLLTF; CDR3nt: TGTGCCAGCAGCTCCGCCCAGCGGGGACTCCTGACTTTC
d_gene: TRBD2; j_gene: TRBJ2-5; abundance: .; v_gene: TRBV10-3; CDR3aa: CAISSGTSGRETQYF; CDR3nt: TGTGCCATCAGTTCCGGGACTAGCGGGAGGGAGACCCAGTACTTC
d_gene: TRBD2; j_gene: TRBJ2-7; abundance: .; v_gene: TRBV9; CDR3aa: CASSAGPSGSYEQYF; CDR3nt: TGTGCCAGCAGCGCCGGGCCTAGCGGATCCTACGAGCAGTACTTC
d_gene: TRBD2; j_gene: TRBJ2-3; abundance: .; v_gene: TRBV12-5; CDR3aa: CASGQTSSADTQYF; CDR3nt: TGTGCTAGTGGTCAGACTAGCAGTGCAGATACGCAGTATTTT
d_gene: .; j_gene: TRBJ2-3; abundance: once; v_gene: TRBV3-1/TRBV3-2; CDR3aa: CASSQVEETRSTDTQYF; CDR3nt: TGTGCCAGCAGCCAAGTAGAAGAGACTAGGAGCACAGATACGCAGTATTTT
d_gene: TRBD1; j_gene: TRBJ1-2; abundance: .; v_gene: TRBV5-1; CDR3aa: CASSLEGQGTNYGYTF; CDR3nt: TGCGCCAGCAGCTTGGAAGGACAGGGGACTAACTATGGCTACACCTTC
d_gene: .; j_gene: TRBJ2-1; abundance: .; v_gene: TRBV4-1; CDR3aa: CASSQATYNEQFF; CDR3nt: TGCGCCAGCAGCCAAGCAACCTACAATGAGCAGTTCTTC
d_gene: TRBD1; j_gene: TRBJ2-1; abundance: .; v_gene: TRBV12-5; CDR3aa: CASGLVLRGLLQVAIVDNEQFF; CDR3nt: TGTGCTAGTGGTTTGGTACTTAGGGGGCTCCTCCAGGTAGCCATCGTCGACAATGAGCAGTTCTTC
d_gene: TRBD2; j_gene: TRBJ2-7; abundance: .; v_gene: TRBV19; CDR3aa: CASSVGLAGVFGQYF; CDR3nt: TGTGCCAGTAGTGTGGGACTAGCGGGAGTATTCGGGCAGTACTTC
d_gene: .; j_gene: TRBJ2-3; abundance: .; v_gene: TRBV2; CDR3aa: CASSVGEDTQYF; CDR3nt: TGTGCCAGCAGTGTAGGAGAAGATACGCAGTATTTT
d_gene: .; j_gene: TRBJ1-2; abundance: .; v_gene: TRBV19; CDR3aa: CASSIALRGYGYTF; CDR3nt: TGTGCCAGTAGTATAGCCCTAAGGGGGTATGGCTACACCTTC
d_gene: TRBD2; j_gene: TRBJ2-7; abundance: once; v_gene: TRBV27; CDR3aa: CASSLASSGGHEQYF; CDR3nt: TGTGCCAGCAGTTTAGCGTCTAGCGGAGGTCACGAGCAGTACTTC
d_gene: .; j_gene: TRBJ1-2; abundance: .; v_gene: TRBV5-4; CDR3aa: CASSLAGDGYTF; CDR3nt: TGTGCCAGCAGCTTGGCAGGCGACGGCTACACCTTC
d_gene: .; j_gene: TRBJ2-2; abundance: .; v_gene: TRBV3-1/TRBV3-2; CDR3aa: CASSPGPTTGELFF; CDR3nt: TGTGCCAGCAGCCCGGGTCCGACCACCGGGGAGCTGTTTTTT
d_gene: TRBD2; j_gene: TRBJ2-3; abundance: .; v_gene: TRBV6-5; CDR3aa: CATRLAGEINTQYF; CDR3nt: TGTGCCACTAGACTAGCGGGAGAGATAAATACGCAGTATTTT
d_gene: TRBD2; j_gene: TRBJ2-6; abundance: once; v_gene: TRBV4-1; CDR3aa: CASSLRTSGRAEGANVLTF; CDR3nt: TGCGCCAGCAGCCTCCGGACTAGCGGGAGGGCCGAAGGGGCCAACGTCCTGACTTTC
d_gene: TRBD1; j_gene: TRBJ1-1; abundance: .; v_gene: TRBV15; CDR3aa: CATSSPGTGWDTEAFF; CDR3nt: TGTGCCACCAGCAGTCCCGGGACAGGGTGGGACACTGAAGCTTTCTTT
d_gene: TRBD2; j_gene: TRBJ2-7; abundance: .; v_gene: TRBV7-2; CDR3aa: CASSSTSGSVYEQYF; CDR3nt: TGTGCCAGCAGCTCGACTAGCGGGAGCGTCTACGAGCAGTACTTC
d_gene: TRBD2; j_gene: TRBJ2-1; abundance: .; v_gene: TRBV28; CDR3aa: CASSMTSGSYNEQFF; CDR3nt: TGTGCCAGCAGTATGACTAGCGGGAGCTACAATGAGCAGTTCTTC
d_gene: TRBD1; j_gene: TRBJ1-1; abundance: .; v_gene: TRBV30; CDR3aa: CAWITLPGQGDTEAFF; CDR3nt: TGTGCCTGGATCACCTTACCGGGACAGGGAGACACTGAAGCTTTCTTT
d_gene: TRBD1; j_gene: TRBJ1-2; abundance: .; v_gene: TRBV7-9; CDR3aa: CASSLVPGTGGGGYTF; CDR3nt: TGTGCCAGCAGCTTAGTCCCCGGGACAGGGGGCGGTGGCTACACCTTC
d_gene: TRBD1; j_gene: TRBJ1-1; abundance: .; v_gene: TRBV13; CDR3aa: CASSLGRGQFEAFF; CDR3nt: TGTGCCAGCAGCTTAGGCCGGGGACAGTTTGAAGCTTTCTTT
d_gene: .; j_gene: TRBJ2-5; abundance: .; v_gene: TRBV27; CDR3aa: CASSLSSTGETQYF; CDR3nt: TGTGCCAGCAGTTTGTCCTCCACAGGAGAGACCCAGTACTTC
d_gene: .; j_gene: TRBJ2-1; abundance: .; v_gene: TRBV5-1; CDR3aa: CASSLTGPNEQFF; CDR3nt: TGCGCCAGCAGTCTCACAGGACCCAATGAGCAGTTCTTC
d_gene: TRBD2; j_gene: TRBJ2-1; abundance: .; v_gene: TRBV6-5; CDR3aa: CASSSPGLASREQFF; CDR3nt: TGTGCCAGCAGTTCCCCGGGACTAGCTTCACGCGAGCAGTTCTTC
d_gene: TRBD1; j_gene: TRBJ1-5; abundance: .; v_gene: TRBV15; CDR3aa: CATSKGGQGSGNQPQHF; CDR3nt: TGTGCCACCAGCAAGGGTGGACAGGGGTCGGGCAATCAGCCCCAGCATTTT
d_gene: .; j_gene: TRBJ1-2; abundance: .; v_gene: TRBV6-5; CDR3aa: CASTRIRGEGGYTF; CDR3nt: TGTGCCAGCACTCGTATTAGGGGGGAGGGTGGCTACACCTTC
d_gene: .; j_gene: TRBJ1-6; abundance: .; v_gene: TRBV5-8; CDR3aa: CASSLLPGVDNSPLHF; CDR3nt: TGTGCCAGCAGCTTGCTACCAGGGGTCGATAATTCACCCCTCCACTTT
d_gene: .; j_gene: TRBJ2-1; abundance: .; v_gene: TRBV10-3; CDR3aa: CASSDGVNEQFF; CDR3nt: TGTGCCTCGTCAGACGGAGTGAATGAGCAGTTCTTC